These 25 T cell receptor beta chains were sequenced from one sample in a study of tumour-infiltrating T cells in Burkitt lymphoma. TCRdb's table, derived via immunoSEQ multiplex PCR, lists solely in-frame clones and lacks some. This sample has roughly 15,000 clones, with around 30% found just once. The sample was tumor tissue. The receptors were gathered from a human donor with diffuse large B-cell lymphoma.

This clone has only a few counts. The chain combines TRBV5-1 with TRBJ2-3; D may correspond to TRBD1 or TRBD2 (6 bases each). Germline values: CDR1 SGHRS, CDR2 YFSETQ. This CDR3 has 16 amino acids. V was clipped by 0 bases and J by 2 bases, with 13 bases between them. This CDR3 is CASSLEPGALTDTQYF. Here the CDR3 DNA reads TGCGCCAGCAGCTTGGAGCCGGGGGCCCTCACAGATACGCAGTATTTT.

This clone was seen a handful of times. This rearrangement joins TRBV5-1 to TRBJ2-2; 7 bases map to TRBD1. The length of the CDR3 is 15 residues. Germline V gene sequence: CDR1 SGHRS, CDR2 YFSETQ. With V trimmed by 1 base and J by 3 bases, 3 bases remained unmatched. CDR3 amino acids: CASSLHRGYTGELFF. The CDR3 DNA sequence: TGCGCCAGCAGCTTGCACAGGGGATACACCGGGGAGCTGTTTTTT.

This clone showed up just a few times. The gene calls are TRBV4-2 and TRBJ2-1, with 14 bases matching TRBD2. Trimming took 1 base from V and 10 from J; bases not matched to a gene: 12. CDR3 length equals 18 residues. Germline CDR1 and CDR2: LGHNA and YNFKEQ. In DNA form, the CDR3 reads TGTGCCAGCAGCCAAGCGCCCATCGGGACTAGCGGGAGTCTGGAGCAGTTCTTC. Its protein is CASSQAPIGTSGSLEQFF.

This clone turned up a few times. This chain uses TRBV10-3 with TRBJ2-3; no clear D. The germline V gene has CDR1 ENHRY and CDR2 SYGVKD. Trimming shortened V by 3 bases and J by 0 bases, and 7 bases separated the two germline ends. The CDR3 contains 14 residues. The chain's CDR3 is CAISELTSTDTQYF. The CDR3 bases are TGTGCCATCAGTGAACTCACTAGCACAGATACGCAGTATTTT.

The J gene is TRBJ1-2, the V gene TRBV4-1; TRBD1 agrees at 8 bases. The CDR3 has 14 amino acids. Unmatched junction bases numbered 3, after V lost 4 bases and J lost 2 bases. CDR1 and CDR2 (germline): MGHRA, YSYEKL. The CDR3 coding sequence is TGCGCCAGCAGCCCCTACAGGGGGAACTATGGCTACACCTTC. Amino acids: CASSPYRGNYGYTF.

This clone appeared a few times. This chain uses TRBV5-4 with TRBJ1-1; D uncertain. This CDR3 has 12 residues. Germline CDR1 is SGHNT and CDR2 is YYREEE (reference sequence). V dropped 3 bases and J dropped 7 bases, with 10 bases sitting between them. The CDR3 reads CASSSWNNEAFF. The CDR3 DNA reads as TGTGCCAGCAGCTCCTGGAATAATGAAGCTTTCTTT.

This clone is medium-sized (0.01 to 0.1%). This chain joins TRBV11-2 and TRBJ2-7, with 7 positions matching TRBD2. With 4 bases clipped from V and 2 bases from J, the junction kept 8 bases outside the gene matches. The CDR3 totals 15 residues. CDR1 is SGHAT, CDR2 FQNNGV, per germline. The CDR3 nucleotides are TGTGCCAGCAGCTCTTCTAGCGGAGGACCCTACGAGCAGTACTTC. This codes for CASSSSSGGPYEQYF.

This clone was found a few times. The V and J genes are TRBV9 and TRBJ2-1, with 7 bases that match TRBD2. This CDR3 region has 15 residues. Germline CDR1 is SGDLS and CDR2 is YYNGEE. The trim removed 0 bases at V and 4 bases at J, leaving 4 bases unmatched. CDR3 DNA: TGTGCCAGCAGCGTAGTTGGTAGCGGGTACAATGAGCAGTTCTTC. It encodes CASSVVGSGYNEQFF.

CDR3 region: CASSFLVPRQGARPYEQYF. The CDR3 bases are TGTGCCAGCAGTTTTCTTGTCCCGCGTCAGGGGGCGCGGCCCTACGAGCAGTACTTC. This chain connects TRBV27 to TRBJ2-7; TRBD1 agrees at 8 bases. The CDR3 consists of 19 residues. CDR1 is MNHEY, CDR2 SMNVEV, per germline (reference sequence). Trimming at V came to 3 bases and at J to 2 bases, leaving 18 bases not matched to a gene.

V gene TRBV6-1 combines with J gene TRBJ2-6, with TRBD2 as a possible D gene (6 bases). The CDR3 length is 14 residues. Trimming took off 8 bases at V and 4 bases at J, with 12 bases between the two ends. Germline CDR1 reads MNHNS; CDR2 reads SASEGT. The chain's CDR3 is CASPSGSGANVLTF. The CDR3 DNA sequence: TGTGCCAGCCCCTCCGGGAGCGGGGCCAACGTCCTGACTTTC.

The J gene is TRBJ2-7, the V gene TRBV19, with 7 bases fitting TRBD1. J was trimmed by 1 base and V by 6 bases; bases with no gene match: 6. Per the germline V gene, CDR1 is LNHDA and CDR2 is SQIVND (reference sequence). CDR3 length equals 14 residues. CDR3 sequence: CASSQSGQSYEQYF. In DNA, the CDR3 is TGTGCCAGTAGCCAGTCGGGACAGTCCTACGAGCAGTACTTC.

This clone was seen only a few times. The chain couples TRBV5-1 to TRBJ1-2, with D possibly TRBD1 on 6 matching bases. The CDR3 has 14 residues. Trimming stripped 4 bases from V and 7 bases from J, with 17 bases between. CDR1 SGHRS and CDR2 YFSETQ come from the germline V gene. This CDR3 is CASSPARGAGGYTF. In nucleotides, the CDR3 is TGCGCCAGCAGCCCGGCGAGGGGGGCTGGTGGCTACACCTTC.

This sequence joins TRBV5-6 and TRBJ1-5, with D perhaps matching TRBD1 (5 bases). The V end lost 4 bases, the J end lost 2 bases, and 10 bases lay between the germline ends. Germline V gene lookup returns CDR1 SGHDT and CDR2 YYEEEE. The CDR3 runs 14 residues. CDR3 loop: CASSLGGGNQPQHF. The CDR3, as DNA: TGTGCCAGCAGCCTGGGGGGGGGCAATCAGCCCCAGCATTTT.

This clone showed up just a few times. The V and J genes are TRBV6-6 and TRBJ2-7; TRBD2 matches at 11 bases. Germline assignment: CDR1 MNHNY and CDR2 SVGAGI (reference sequence). The V and J ends lost 4 bases and 9 bases, in that order; junction bases with no gene match: 11. The CDR3 is made up of 15 amino acids. The CDR3 nucleotides are TGTGCCAGCAGTTTGGGACTAGCGGACCCCGAAGTGCAGTACTTC. It encodes CASSLGLADPEVQYF.

Only a few counts were recorded for this clone. The chain is built from TRBV9 and TRBJ1-1; D remains ambiguous. Trimming cost V 0 bases and J 0 bases, with 9 bases left between them. CDR1 and CDR2 from the germline V gene are SGDLS and YYNGEE. This CDR3 is 15 amino acids long. CDR3 nucleotide sequence: TGTGCCAGCAGCGTAGCCATGGGTATGAACACTGAAGCTTTCTTT. This translates into CASSVAMGMNTEAFF. Together with reference TRBV9 and TRBJ1-1, the CDR3 gives the full variable domain: DSGVTQTPKHLITATGQRVTLRCSPRSGDLSVYWYQQSLDQGLQFLIQYYNGEERAKGNILERFSAQQFPDLHSELNLSSLELGDSALYFCASSVAMGMNTEAFFGQGTRLTVV.

The chain links TRBV18 to TRBJ2-5, with 8 bases identical to TRBD1. The CDR3 contains 16 residues. The germline V gene encodes CDR1 KGHSH and CDR2 LQKENI. After removal of 1 base from V and 4 bases from J, the junction contained 8 bases not matched to a gene. In DNA, the CDR3 is TGTGCCAGCTCACCACGGGGACAGGCCGAGGGAGAGACCCAGTACTTC. Amino acids: CASSPRGQAEGETQYF.

The chain is built from TRBV7-2 and TRBJ2-2; 8 nucleotides align to TRBD2. After removal of 5 bases from V and 0 bases from J, the junction contained 8 bases not matched to a gene. There are 17 residues in the CDR3. In germline, CDR1 is SGHTA, CDR2 FQGNSA. CDR3 coding DNA: TGTGCCAGCAGCGCCCCGACACTAGCGGCGAACACCGGGGAGCTGTTTTTT. Translation: CASSAPTLAANTGELFF.

This clone showed up just a few times. The chain recombines TRBV5-1 with TRBJ2-2; 11 bases are shared with TRBD2. CDR3 length: 16 residues. Germline trimming cut 2 bases from V and 4 bases from J; bases unmatched to any gene: 4. Per the germline V gene, CDR1 is SGHRS and CDR2 is YFSETQ. The CDR3 reads CASSFSGRGATGELFF. DNA of the CDR3: TGCGCCAGCAGCTTTAGCGGGAGGGGCGCCACCGGGGAGCTGTTTTTT.

This chain connects TRBV6-1 to TRBJ2-7; D possibly corresponds to TRBD1 (5 bases). The CDR3 loop spans 15 amino acids. With 4 bases removed from V and 2 bases from J, the gap between germline ends came to 15 bases. Germline lookup yields CDR1 MNHNS and CDR2 SASEGT. CDR3 sequence (DNA): TGTGCCAGCAGTGGGGGCAGGGTCAACCCCTACGAGCAGTACTTC. This sequence encodes CASSGGRVNPYEQYF.

CDR3: CASSRRLAGGRSSYNEQFF. The CDR3 coding sequence is TGTGCCAGCAGTCGCCGACTAGCGGGAGGGCGAAGCTCCTACAATGAGCAGTTCTTC. The chain carries TRBV11-2 and TRBJ2-1, with 14 positions matching TRBD2. The junction had 10 bases not matched to a gene; V was cut back by 6 bases and J by 0 bases. The CDR3 contains 19 residues. Germline CDR1 and CDR2: SGHAT and FQNNGV.

This clone was found a few times. The rearrangement uses TRBV7-9 and TRBJ2-5, with a weak D call TRBD1 (5 bases). The CDR3 runs to 12 residues. Germline values: CDR1 SEHNR, CDR2 FQNEAQ (reference sequence). Trimming stripped 8 bases from V and 1 base from J, with 8 bases between. The chain's CDR3 is CASGAIQETQYF. CDR3 nucleotide sequence: TGTGCCAGCGGGGCCATCCAAGAGACCCAGTACTTC. The whole variable domain, remainder taken from reference TRBV7-9 and TRBJ2-5, is DTGVSQNPRHKITKRGQNVTFRCDPISEHNRLYWYRQTLGQGPEFLTYFQNEAQLEKSRLLSDRFSAERPKGSFSTLEIQRTEQGDSAMYLCASGAIQETQYFGPGTRLLVL.

The chain carries TRBV9 and TRBJ2-1; D unclear. The germline V and J ends were trimmed by 0 bases and 8 bases, with 3 bases remaining between them. From germline, CDR1 is SGDLS and CDR2 YYNGEE. The length of the CDR3 is 11 residues. This CDR3 reads CASSVEDEQFF. The DNA of the CDR3 is TGTGCCAGCAGCGTAGAGGATGAGCAGTTCTTC.

The chain uses TRBV6-5 and TRBJ2-7; 13 bases line up with TRBD2. Germline CDR1 reads MNHEY; CDR2 reads SVGAGI. V was pared by 2 bases and J by 4 bases, with 5 bases of the junction left unmatched. The CDR3 spans 16 residues. The CDR3 bases are TGTGCCAGCAGTTACGGGGGACTAGCGGGACCTTACGAGCAGTACTTC. Amino acid sequence: CASSYGGLAGPYEQYF.

This clone was observed a handful of times. The chain recombines TRBV9 with TRBJ2-1; 7 bases are shared with TRBD2. Per germline, CDR1 SGDLS and CDR2 YYNGEE. With V trimmed by 2 bases and J by 12 bases, 8 bases remained unmatched. The CDR3 length is 13 residues. The CDR3 loop is CASSVEYSGGQFF. DNA of the CDR3: TGTGCCAGCAGCGTGGAGTACTCGGGGGGGCAGTTCTTC.

By sample fraction, this clone is medium-sized. The chain links TRBV30 to TRBJ2-2; 7 nucleotides align to TRBD1. Germline V gene sequence: CDR1 GTSNPN, CDR2 SVGIG (reference sequence). The CDR3 consists of 15 residues. V lost 4 bases and J lost 2; bases outside the gene matches: 7. The CDR3 region is CAWTHRGLNTGELFF. As DNA, the CDR3 is TGTGCCTGGACTCACAGGGGCTTAAACACCGGGGAGCTGTTTTTT.